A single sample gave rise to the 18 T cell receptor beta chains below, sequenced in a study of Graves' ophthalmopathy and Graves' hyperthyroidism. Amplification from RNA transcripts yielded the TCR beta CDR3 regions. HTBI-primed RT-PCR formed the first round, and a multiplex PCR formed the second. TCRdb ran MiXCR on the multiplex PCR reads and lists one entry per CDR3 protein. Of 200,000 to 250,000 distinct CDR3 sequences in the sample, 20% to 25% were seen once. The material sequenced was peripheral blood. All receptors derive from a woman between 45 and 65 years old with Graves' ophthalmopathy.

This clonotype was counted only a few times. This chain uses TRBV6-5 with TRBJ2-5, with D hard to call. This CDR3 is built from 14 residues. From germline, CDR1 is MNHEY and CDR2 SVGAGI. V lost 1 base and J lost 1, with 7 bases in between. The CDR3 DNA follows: TGTGCCAGCAGTTACTTGAGTCCCCAAGAGACCCAGTACTTC. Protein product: CASSYLSPQETQYF.

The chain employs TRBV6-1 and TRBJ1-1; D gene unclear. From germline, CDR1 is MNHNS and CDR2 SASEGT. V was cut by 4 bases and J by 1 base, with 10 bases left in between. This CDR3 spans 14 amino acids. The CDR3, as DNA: TGTGCCAGCAGTGTTAAGGTCAGGAACACTGAAGCTTTCTTT. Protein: CASSVKVRNTEAFF.

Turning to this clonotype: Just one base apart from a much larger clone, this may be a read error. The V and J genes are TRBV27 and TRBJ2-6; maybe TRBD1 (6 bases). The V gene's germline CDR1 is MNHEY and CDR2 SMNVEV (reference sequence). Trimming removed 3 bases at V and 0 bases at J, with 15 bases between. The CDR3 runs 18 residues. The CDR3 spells CASSFPGHRSSGANVLTF. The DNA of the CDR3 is TGTGCCAGCAGTTTCCCGGGACACCGAAGCTCTGGGGCCAACGTCCTGACTTTC.

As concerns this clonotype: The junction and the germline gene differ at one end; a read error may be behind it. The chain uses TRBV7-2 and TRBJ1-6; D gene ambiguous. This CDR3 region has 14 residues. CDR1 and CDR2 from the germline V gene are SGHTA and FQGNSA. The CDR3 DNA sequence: TGTGCCATCAGCTTAGCGGCGACCAATTCACCCCTCCACTTT. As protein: CAISLAATNSPLHF.

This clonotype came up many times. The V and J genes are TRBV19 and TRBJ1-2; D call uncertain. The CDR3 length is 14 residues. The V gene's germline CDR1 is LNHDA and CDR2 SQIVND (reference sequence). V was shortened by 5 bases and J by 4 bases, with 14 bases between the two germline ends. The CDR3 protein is CASSSVSRGYGYTF. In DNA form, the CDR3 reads TGTGCCAGTAGTTCGGTGAGCCGGGGCTATGGCTACACCTTC.

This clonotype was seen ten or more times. The CDR3 DNA sequence: TGTGCCAGCAGCAACCGACAGGATAGCAGATACGAGCAGTACTTC. Translated, it gives CASSNRQDSRYEQYF. J is TRBJ2-7 and V is TRBV7-6; D is perhaps TRBD1 (6 bases). Germline V gene lookup returns CDR1 SGHVS and CDR2 FNYEAQ. The CDR3 spans 15 residues. V lost 5 bases and J 4 bases, leaving 18 bases between the germline ends.

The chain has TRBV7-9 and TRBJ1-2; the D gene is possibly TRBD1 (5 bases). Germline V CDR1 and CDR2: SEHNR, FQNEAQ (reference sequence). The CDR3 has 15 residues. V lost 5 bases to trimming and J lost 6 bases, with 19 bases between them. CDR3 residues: CASSRDAARVDGYTF. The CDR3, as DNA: TGTGCCAGCAGCCGGGATGCCGCCAGGGTGGATGGCTACACCTTC.

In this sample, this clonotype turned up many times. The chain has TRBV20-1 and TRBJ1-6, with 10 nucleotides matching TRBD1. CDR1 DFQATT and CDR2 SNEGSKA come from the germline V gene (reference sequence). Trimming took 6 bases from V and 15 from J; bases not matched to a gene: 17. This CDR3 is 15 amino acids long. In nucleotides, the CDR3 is TGCAGTGCCGCCCGAGGGGACAGGGGCCGGGAGAGCCTCCACTTT. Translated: CSAARGDRGRESLHF.

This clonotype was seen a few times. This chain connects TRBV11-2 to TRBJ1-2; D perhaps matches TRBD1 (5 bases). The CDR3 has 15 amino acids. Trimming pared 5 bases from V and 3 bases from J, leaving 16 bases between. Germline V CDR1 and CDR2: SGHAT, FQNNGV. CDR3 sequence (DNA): TGTGCCAGCAGCCCTCGGGGGGGTTGGGACTATGGCTACACCTTC. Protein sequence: CASSPRGGWDYGYTF. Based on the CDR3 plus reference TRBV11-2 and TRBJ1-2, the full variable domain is EAGVAQSPRYKIIEKRQSVAFWCNPISGHATLYWYQQILGQGPKLLIQFQNNGVVDDSQLPKDRFSAERLKGVDSTLKIQPAKLEDSAVYLCASSPRGGWDYGYTFGSGTRLTVV.

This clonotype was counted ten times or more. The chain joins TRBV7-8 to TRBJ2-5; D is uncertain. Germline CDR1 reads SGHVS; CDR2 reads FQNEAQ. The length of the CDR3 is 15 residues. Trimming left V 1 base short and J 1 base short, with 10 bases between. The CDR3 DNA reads TGTGCCAGCAGCTTAGGAGGACGGGCCCAAGAGACCCAGTACTTC. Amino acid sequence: CASSLGGRAQETQYF.

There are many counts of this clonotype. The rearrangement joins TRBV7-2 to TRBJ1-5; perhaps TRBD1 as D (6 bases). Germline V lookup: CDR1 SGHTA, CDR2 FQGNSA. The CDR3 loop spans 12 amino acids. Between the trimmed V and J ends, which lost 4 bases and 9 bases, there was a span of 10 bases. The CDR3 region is CASSSTGRPQHF. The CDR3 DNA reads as TGTGCCAGCAGCTCTACAGGGAGGCCCCAGCATTTT. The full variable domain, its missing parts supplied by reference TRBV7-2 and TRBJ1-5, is GAGVSQSPSNKVTEKGKDVELRCDPISGHTALYWYRQSLGQGLEFLIYFQGNSAPDKSGLPSDRFSAERTGGSVSTLTIQRTQQEDSAVYLCASSSTGRPQHFGDGTRLSIL.

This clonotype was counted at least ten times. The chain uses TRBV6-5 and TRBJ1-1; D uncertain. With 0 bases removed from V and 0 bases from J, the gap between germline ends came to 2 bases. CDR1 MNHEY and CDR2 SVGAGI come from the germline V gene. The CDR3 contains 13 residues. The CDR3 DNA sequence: TGTGCCAGCAGTTACTCAGTGAACACTGAAGCTTTCTTT. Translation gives CASSYSVNTEAFF.

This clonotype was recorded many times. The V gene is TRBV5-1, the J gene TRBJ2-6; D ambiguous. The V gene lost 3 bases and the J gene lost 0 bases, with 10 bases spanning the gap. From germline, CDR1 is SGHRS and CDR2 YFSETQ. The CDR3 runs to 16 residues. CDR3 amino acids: CASSSDQSSGANVLTF. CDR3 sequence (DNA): TGCGCCAGCAGCTCGGACCAAAGCTCTGGGGCCAACGTCCTGACTTTC.

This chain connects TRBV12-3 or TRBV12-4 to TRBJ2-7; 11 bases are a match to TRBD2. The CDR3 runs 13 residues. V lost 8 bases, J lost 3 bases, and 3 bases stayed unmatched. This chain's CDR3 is CASRLAGNYEQYF. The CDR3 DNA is TGTGCCAGCCGACTAGCGGGGAACTACGAGCAGTACTTC.

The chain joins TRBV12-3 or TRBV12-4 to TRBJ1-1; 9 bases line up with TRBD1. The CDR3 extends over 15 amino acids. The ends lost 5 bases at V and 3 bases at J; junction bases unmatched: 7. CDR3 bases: TGTGCCAGCAGTCCCCGGACAGGGGAGCACACTGAAGCTTTCTTT. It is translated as CASSPRTGEHTEAFF.

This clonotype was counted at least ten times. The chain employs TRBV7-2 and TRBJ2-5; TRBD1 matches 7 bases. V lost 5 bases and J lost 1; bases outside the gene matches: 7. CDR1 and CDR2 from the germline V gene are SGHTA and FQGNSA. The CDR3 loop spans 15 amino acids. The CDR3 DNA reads TGTGCCAGCAGCAGATGGGGACAGACCCAAGAGACCCAGTACTTC. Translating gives CASSRWGQTQETQYF.

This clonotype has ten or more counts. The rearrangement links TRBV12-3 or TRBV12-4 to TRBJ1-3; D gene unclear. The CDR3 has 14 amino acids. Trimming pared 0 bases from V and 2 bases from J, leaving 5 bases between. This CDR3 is CASSLAIPGNTIYF. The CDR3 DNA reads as TGTGCCAGCAGTTTAGCTATTCCTGGAAACACCATATATTTT.

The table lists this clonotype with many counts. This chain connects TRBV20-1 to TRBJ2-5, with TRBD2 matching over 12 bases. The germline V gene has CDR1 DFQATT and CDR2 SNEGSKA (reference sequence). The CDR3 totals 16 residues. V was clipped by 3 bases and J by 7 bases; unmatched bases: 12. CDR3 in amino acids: CSASGLAGTPTRTQYF. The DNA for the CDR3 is TGCAGTGCTAGCGGACTAGCGGGAACCCCAACGCGGACCCAGTACTTC.